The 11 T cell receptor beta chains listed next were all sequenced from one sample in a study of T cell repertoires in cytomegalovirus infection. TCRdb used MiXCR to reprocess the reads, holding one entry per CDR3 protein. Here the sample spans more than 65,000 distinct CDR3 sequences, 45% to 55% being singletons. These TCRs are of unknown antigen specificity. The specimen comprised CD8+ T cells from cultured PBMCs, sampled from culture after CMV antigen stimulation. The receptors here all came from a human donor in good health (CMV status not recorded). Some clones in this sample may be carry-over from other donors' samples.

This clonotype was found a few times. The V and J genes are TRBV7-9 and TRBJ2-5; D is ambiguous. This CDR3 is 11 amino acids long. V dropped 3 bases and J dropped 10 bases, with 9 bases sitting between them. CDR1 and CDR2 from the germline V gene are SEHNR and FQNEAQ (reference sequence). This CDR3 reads CASSFSKDQYF. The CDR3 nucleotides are TGTGCCAGCAGCTTCAGCAAGGACCAGTACTTC.

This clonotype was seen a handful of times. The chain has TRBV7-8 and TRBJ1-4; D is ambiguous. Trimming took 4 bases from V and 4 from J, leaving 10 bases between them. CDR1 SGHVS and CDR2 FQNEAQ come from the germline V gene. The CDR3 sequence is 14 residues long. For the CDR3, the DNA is TGTGCCAGCAGCTATGGGATGGGTAATGAAAAACTGTTTTTT. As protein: CASSYGMGNEKLFF.

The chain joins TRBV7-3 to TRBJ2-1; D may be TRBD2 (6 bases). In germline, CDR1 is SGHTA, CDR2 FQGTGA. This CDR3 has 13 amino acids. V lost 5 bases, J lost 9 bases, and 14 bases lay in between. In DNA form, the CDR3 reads TGTGCCAGCAGCGTCGGAGGGGCGCGTGAGCAGTTCTTC. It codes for CASSVGGAREQFF.

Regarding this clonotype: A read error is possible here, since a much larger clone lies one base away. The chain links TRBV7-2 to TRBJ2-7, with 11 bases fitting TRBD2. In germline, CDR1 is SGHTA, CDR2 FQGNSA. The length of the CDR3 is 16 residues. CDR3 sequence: CANSLGTSGRRYEQYF. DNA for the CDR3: TGTGCCAACAGCTTAGGCACTAGCGGGAGACGCTACGAGCAGTACTTC.

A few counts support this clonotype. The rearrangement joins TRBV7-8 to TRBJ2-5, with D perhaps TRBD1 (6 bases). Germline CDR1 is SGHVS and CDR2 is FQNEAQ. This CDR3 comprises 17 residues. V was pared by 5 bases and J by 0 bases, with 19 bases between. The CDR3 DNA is TGTGCCAGCAGCCGAGGAATAGGGGGATTGTACCAAGAGACCCAGTACTTC. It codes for CASSRGIGGLYQETQYF.

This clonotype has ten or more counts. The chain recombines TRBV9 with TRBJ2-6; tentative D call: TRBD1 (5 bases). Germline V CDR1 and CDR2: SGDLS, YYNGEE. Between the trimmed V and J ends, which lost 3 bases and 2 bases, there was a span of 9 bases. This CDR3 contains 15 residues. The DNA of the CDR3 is TGTGCCAGCAGCGCGCCGACAGCTGGGGCCAACGTCCTGACTTTC. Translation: CASSAPTAGANVLTF. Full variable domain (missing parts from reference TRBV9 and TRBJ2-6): DSGVTQTPKHLITATGQRVTLRCSPRSGDLSVYWYQQSLDQGLQFLIQYYNGEERAKGNILERFSAQQFPDLHSELNLSSLELGDSALYFCASSAPTAGANVLTFGAGSRLTVL.

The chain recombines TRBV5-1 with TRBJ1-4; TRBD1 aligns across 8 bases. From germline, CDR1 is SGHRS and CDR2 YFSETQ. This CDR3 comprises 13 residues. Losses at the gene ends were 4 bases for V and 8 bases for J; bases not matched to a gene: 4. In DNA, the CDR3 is TGCGCCAGCAGCCCTGGACAGGGAGAAAAACTGTTTTTT. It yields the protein CASSPGQGEKLFF.

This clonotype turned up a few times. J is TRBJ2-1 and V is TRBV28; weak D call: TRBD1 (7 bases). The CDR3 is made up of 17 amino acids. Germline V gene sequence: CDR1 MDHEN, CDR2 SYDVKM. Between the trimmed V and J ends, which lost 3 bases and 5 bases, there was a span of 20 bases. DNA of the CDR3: TGTGCCAGCAGTTTCCGACAGGGACTTAACCCTGACAATGAGCAGTTCTTC. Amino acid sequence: CASSFRQGLNPDNEQFF. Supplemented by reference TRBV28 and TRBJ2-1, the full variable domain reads DVKVTQSSRYLVKRTGEKVFLECVQDMDHENMFWYRQDPGLGLRLIYFSYDVKMKEKGDIPEGYSVSREKKERFSLILESASTNQTSMYLCASSFRQGLNPDNEQFFGPGTRLTVL.

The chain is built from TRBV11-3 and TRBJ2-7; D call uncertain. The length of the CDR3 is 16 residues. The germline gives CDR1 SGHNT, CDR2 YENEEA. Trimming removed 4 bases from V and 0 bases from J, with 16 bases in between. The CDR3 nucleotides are TGTGCCAGCAGCTCTGGCAATAAGCCGAGCTCCTACGAGCAGTACTTC. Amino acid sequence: CASSSGNKPSSYEQYF.

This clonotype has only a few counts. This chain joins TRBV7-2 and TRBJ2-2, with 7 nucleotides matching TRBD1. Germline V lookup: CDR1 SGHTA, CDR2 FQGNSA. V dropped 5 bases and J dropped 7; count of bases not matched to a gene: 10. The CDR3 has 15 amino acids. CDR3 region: CASSARQGWVGELFF. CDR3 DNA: TGTGCCAGCAGCGCCCGACAGGGTTGGGTCGGGGAGCTGTTTTTT.

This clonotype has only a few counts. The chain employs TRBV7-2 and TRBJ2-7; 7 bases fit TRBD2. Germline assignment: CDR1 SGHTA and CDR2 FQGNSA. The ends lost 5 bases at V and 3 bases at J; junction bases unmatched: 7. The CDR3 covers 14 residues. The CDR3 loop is CASSLGLVVYEQYF. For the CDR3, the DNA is TGTGCCAGCAGCCTTGGACTAGTCGTCTACGAGCAGTACTTC.